This T cell receptor beta chain was sequenced in a study of CD8 T cells in ankylosing spondylitis. General observations from the study: Made up of about eight highly homologous variants, a TCR beta motif appeared characteristic of ankylosing spondylitis blood.

CDR3 size: 14 residues. Per the germline V gene, CDR1 is WSHSY and CDR2 is SAAADI. The V segment lost 7 bases and the J segment 2 bases; nucleotides outside the gene matches: 4. MiXCR, applied by TCRdb to the 5' RACE reads, yields one record per CDR3 protein. This sample has roughly 370,000 distinct CDR3 sequences, with 20% to 25% found just once. With regard to this clonotype: The antigen remains unidentified.

What was sequenced was blood, either unsorted or a sorted T cell fraction (not recorded which). The rearrangement uses TRBV10-2 and TRBJ2-7; 11 bases line up with TRBD2. The sequence derives from a male donor with ankylosing spondylitis. The CDR3 spells CASTELAGAYEQYF. DNA for the CDR3: TGCGCCAGCACCGAACTAGCGGGGGCCTACGAGCAGTACTTC.